This TCR beta chain was recovered during a study of tumor-infiltrating lymphocytes in primary liver carcinoma. The researchers produced TCR beta cDNA from around 500 ng total RNA with a constant-region primer. Modified slightly, ARM-PCR produced TCR beta libraries over three nested multiplex PCR rounds. Forward primers for TRBV1-TRBV30 and a C-beta reverse primer served the first two PCR rounds, at about 9 cycles each. Each CDR3 protein is one row after TCRdb ran MiXCR on the multiplex PCR reads. The data hold fewer than 350,000 distinct CDR3 sequences, with roughly two thirds observed a single time. Both blood RNA, taken from unsorted whole blood, and germline DNA were extracted. In the case of this clonotype: Its antigen is unidentified.

Overall study findings and caveats: Relative to blood, tumors carried a significantly larger fraction of the repertoire in their top 250 clones (p = 0.039).

The CDR3 has 16 amino acids. CDR1 and CDR2 from the germline V gene are SGHAT and FQNNGV. This TCR derives from a man aged 40-49 years with primary liver carcinoma and hepatitis B virus infection. This rearrangement joins TRBV11-2 to TRBJ2-4, with D perhaps TRBD2 (6 bases). The end of the DNA aligns better with TRBJ2-1, so the J call may be wrong. The sequencing input was peripheral blood. The CDR3 spells CASSSASVLAKSIQFF. DNA for the CDR3: TGTGCCAGCAGCTCTGCTAGCGTCTTAGCCAAAAGCATTCAGTTCTTC.